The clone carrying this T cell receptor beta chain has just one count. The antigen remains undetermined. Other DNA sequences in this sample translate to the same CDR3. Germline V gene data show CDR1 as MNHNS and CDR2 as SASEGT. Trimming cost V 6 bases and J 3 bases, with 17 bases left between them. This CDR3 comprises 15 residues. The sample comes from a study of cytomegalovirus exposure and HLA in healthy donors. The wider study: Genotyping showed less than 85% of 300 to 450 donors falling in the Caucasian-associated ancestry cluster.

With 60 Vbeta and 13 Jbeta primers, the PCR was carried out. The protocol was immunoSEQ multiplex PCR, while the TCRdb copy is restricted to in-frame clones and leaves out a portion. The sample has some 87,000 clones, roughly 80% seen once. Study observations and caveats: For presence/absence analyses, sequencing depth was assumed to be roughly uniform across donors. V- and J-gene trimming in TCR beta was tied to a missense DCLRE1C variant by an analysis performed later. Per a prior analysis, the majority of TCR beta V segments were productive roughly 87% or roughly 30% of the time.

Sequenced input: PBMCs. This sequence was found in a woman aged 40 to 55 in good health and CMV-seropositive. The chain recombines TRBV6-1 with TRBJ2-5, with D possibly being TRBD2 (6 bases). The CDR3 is CASRTKLGGEETQYF. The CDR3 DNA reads TGTGCCAGCAGGACCAAACTAGGAGGGGAAGAGACCCAGTACTTC.